The 3 T cell receptor beta chains in this list originate from one sample, sequenced in a study of shared clonotypes between healthy human individuals. Profiling relied on immunoSEQ multiplex PCR, and the TCRdb table lists in-frame clones only, not all of them. Of under 150,000 clones detected, about 67% appear once; the ten largest clones hold 20% to 25%. What was sequenced was memory CD8+ T cells sorted from blood. Documented subset: CD45RO+ cells pooled with CCR7-negative TemRA cells. Receptor source: a woman in her twenties or thirties in good health.

The chain couples TRBV2 to TRBJ1-5; D is ambiguous. In germline, CDR1 is SNHLY, CDR2 FYNNEI. Trimming stripped 4 bases from V and 0 bases from J, with 13 bases between. There are 16 residues in the CDR3. The CDR3 DNA reads TGTGCCAGCAGTGGGGCAGGTTCCGTTAGCAATCAGCCCCAGCATTTT. Translating gives CASSGAGSVSNQPQHF.

This clone has ten or more counts. This chain uses TRBV4-2 with TRBJ1-2; the D is unclear. This CDR3 has 13 residues. Germline V lookup: CDR1 LGHNA, CDR2 YNFKEQ. V gave up 0 bases and J gave up 4 bases, with 6 bases separating them. The CDR3 is CASSQDETYGYTF. The CDR3 bases are TGTGCCAGCAGCCAAGATGAGACCTATGGCTACACCTTC.

The chain couples TRBV7-6 to TRBJ1-1; the D is unclear. The CDR3 contains 13 residues. Germline V lookup: CDR1 SGHVS, CDR2 FNYEAQ. V lost 5 bases and J 5 bases, leaving 12 bases between the germline ends. The CDR3 nucleotides are TGTGCCAGCAGCCTCGCGCGAAGGACTGAAGCTTTCTTT. Residues: CASSLARRTEAFF. Together with reference TRBV7-6 and TRBJ1-1, the CDR3 gives the full variable domain: GAGVSQSPRYKVTKRGQDVALRCDPISGHVSLYWYRQALGQGPEFLTYFNYEAQQDKSGLPNDRFSAERPEGSISTLTIQRTEQRDSAMYRCASSLARRTEAFFGQGTRLTVV.